This paragraph reports one T cell receptor beta chain. Its antigen is not identified. The data originate from a study of beta chain features in type 1 diabetes. Overall study findings and caveats: All four CD4+ subsets of Type 1 diabetes patients contained TCRB CDR3s that were moderately but significantly shorter.

Expressed TCRB transcripts were sequenced, since all the RNA that had been isolated was reverse transcribed. Here immunoSEQ multiplex PCR was the method, and the copy in TCRdb shows in-frame clones only, minus some. This sample carries 220,000 or so clones, about 63% of them seen once, and the ten largest clones take almost 0.055%. V lost 2 bases and J lost 4; bases outside the gene matches: 12. The CDR3 is 16 residues long. Per the germline V gene, CDR1 is GTSNPN and CDR2 is SVGIG (reference sequence). A CD45RO/CCR7/CD25/CD127/CD95/CD27 panel sorted naive, central memory, regulatory and stem cell-like memory CD4+ cells.

The chain carries TRBV30 and TRBJ2-5; 8 nucleotides line up with TRBD2. Sequenced sample: naive CD4+ T cells from blood. The source of this sequence is a man aged 25 to 45 in good health. CDR3 in DNA: TGTGCCTGGAGTAGCGGGACTAGAAGTAACGTAGAGACCCAGTACTTC. This gives the protein CAWSSGTRSNVETQYF.